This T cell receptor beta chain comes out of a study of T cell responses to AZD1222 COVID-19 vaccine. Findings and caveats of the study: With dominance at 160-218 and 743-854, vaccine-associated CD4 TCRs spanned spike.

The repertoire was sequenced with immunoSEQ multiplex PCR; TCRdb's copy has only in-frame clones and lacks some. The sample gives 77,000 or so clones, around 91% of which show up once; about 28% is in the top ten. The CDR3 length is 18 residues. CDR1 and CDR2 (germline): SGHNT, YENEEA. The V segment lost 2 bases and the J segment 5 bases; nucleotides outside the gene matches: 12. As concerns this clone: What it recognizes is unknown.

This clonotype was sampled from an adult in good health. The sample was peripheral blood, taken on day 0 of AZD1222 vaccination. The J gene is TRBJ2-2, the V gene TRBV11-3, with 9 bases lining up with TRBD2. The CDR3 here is CASSLKDSGSRGTGELFF. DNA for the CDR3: TGTGCCAGCAGCTTAAAGGATAGCGGGAGCCGAGGGACCGGGGAGCTGTTTTTT.